The text below deals with one TCR beta chain. The antigen is unknown. The CDR3 regions of TCR beta were amplified from RNA transcripts. TCR CDR3 regions were first amplified by RT-PCR with HTBI primers. TCRdb reprocessed the multiplex PCR reads via MiXCR and lists one record per CDR3 protein. The repertoire has roughly 500,000 distinct CDR3 sequences, 24% of them found once; the top ten carry roughly 10%. This specimen comes from a study of T cells in Graves' hyperthyroidism and ophthalmopathy. Unmatched junction bases numbered 9, after V lost 6 bases and J lost 4 bases. The CDR3 contains 14 residues. Diagnoses were made from clinical symptoms, serum measures (thyroxine and TRAb), thyroid ultrasound and orbital computed tomography. Roughly 10 ml of fresh peripheral blood supplied the PBMCs. Study-level findings and limits: The model made its ophthalmopathy prediction, and onset followed a median about 6 months later.

The chain uses TRBV12-3 or TRBV12-4 and TRBJ2-7; 7 bases align to TRBD1. Sample: blood. The TCR comes from a woman aged 25 to 39 with Graves' ophthalmopathy. The chain's CDR3 is CASRAPGQNYEQYF. The CDR3 DNA follows: TGTGCCAGCAGGGCGCCGGGACAGAATTACGAGCAGTACTTC.